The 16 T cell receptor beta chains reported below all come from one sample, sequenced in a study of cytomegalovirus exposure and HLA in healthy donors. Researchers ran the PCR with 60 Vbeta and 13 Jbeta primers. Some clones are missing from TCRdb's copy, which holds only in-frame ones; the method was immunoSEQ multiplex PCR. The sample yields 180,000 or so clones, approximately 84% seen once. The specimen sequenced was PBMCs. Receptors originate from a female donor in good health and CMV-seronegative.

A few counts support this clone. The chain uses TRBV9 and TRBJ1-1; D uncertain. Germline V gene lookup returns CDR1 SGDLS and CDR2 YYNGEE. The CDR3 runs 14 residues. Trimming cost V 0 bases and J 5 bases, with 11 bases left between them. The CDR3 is CASSVDLEPTEAFF. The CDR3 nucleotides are TGTGCCAGCAGCGTAGATCTCGAGCCGACTGAAGCTTTCTTT.

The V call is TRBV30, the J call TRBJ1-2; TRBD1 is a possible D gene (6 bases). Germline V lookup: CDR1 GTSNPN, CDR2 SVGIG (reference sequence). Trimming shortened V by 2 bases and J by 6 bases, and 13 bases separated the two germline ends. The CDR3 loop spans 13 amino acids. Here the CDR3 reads CAWSLHPGDGYTF. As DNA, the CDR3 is TGTGCCTGGAGTCTACACCCAGGGGATGGCTACACCTTC. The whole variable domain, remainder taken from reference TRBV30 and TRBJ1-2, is SQTIHQWPATLVQPVGSPLSLECTVEGTSNPNLYWYRQAAGRGLQLLFYSVGIGQISSEVPQNLSASRPQDRQFILSSKKLLLSDSGFYLCAWSLHPGDGYTFGSGTRLTVV.

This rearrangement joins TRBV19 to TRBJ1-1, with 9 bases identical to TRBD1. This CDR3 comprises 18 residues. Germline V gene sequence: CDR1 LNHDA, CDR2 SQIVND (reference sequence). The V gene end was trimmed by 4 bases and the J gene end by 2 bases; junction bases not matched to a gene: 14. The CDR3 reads CASSTGSGTGRLNTEAFF. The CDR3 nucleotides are TGTGCCAGTAGTACGGGTTCCGGGACAGGGAGACTCAACACTGAAGCTTTCTTT.

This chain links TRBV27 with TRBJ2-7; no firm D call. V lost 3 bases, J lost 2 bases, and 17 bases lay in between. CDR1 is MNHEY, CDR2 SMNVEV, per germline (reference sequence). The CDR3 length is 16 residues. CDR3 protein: CASSFGPPELAYEQYF. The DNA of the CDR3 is TGTGCCAGCAGTTTTGGGCCACCGGAACTCGCCTACGAGCAGTACTTC.

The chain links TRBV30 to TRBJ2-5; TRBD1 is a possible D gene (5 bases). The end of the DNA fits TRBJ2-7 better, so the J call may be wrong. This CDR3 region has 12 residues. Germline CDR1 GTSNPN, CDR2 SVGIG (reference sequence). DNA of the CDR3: TGTGCCTGGAGTGTCAGGGTCCACGAGCAGTACTTC. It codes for CAWSVRVHEQYF.

The CDR3 DNA is TGCGCCAGCAGCCTTTTATCGGGGGGGCCAGATACGCAGTATTTT. Translation: CASSLLSGGPDTQYF. The chain uses TRBV4-3 and TRBJ2-3; 8 nucleotides align to TRBD2. The trim removed 4 bases at V and 4 bases at J, leaving 7 bases unmatched. The CDR3 length is 15 residues. Germline CDR1 LGHNA, CDR2 YSLEER.

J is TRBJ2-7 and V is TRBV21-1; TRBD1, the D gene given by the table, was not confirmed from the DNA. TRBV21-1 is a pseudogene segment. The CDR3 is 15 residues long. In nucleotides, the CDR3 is TGTGCCAGCAGCAAAGACGCCAGGGTGGGGTACGAGCAGTACTTC. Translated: CASSKDARVGYEQYF.

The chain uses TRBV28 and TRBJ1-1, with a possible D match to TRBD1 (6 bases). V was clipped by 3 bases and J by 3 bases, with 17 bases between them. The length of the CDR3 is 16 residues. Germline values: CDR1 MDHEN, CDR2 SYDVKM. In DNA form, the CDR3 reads TGTGCCAGCAGTTTTTGGGGATGGGGGCGCGACACTGAAGCTTTCTTT. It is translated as CASSFWGWGRDTEAFF.

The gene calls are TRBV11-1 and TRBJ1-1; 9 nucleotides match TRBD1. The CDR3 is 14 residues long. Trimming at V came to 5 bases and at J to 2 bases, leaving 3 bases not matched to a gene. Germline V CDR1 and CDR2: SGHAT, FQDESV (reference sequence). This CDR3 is CASSLQGANTEAFF. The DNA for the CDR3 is TGTGCCAGCAGCCTACAGGGGGCCAACACTGAAGCTTTCTTT.

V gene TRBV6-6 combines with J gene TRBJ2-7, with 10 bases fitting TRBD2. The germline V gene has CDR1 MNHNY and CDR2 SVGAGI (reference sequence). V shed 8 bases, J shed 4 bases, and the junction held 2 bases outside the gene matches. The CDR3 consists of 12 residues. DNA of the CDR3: TGTGCCAGCCGGACTAGCGGATACGAGCAGTACTTC. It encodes CASRTSGYEQYF.

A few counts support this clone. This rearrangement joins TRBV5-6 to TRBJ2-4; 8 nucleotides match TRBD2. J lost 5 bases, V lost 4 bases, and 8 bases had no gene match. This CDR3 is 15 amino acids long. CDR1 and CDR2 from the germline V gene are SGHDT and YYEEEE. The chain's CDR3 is CASSEIGGAENIQYF. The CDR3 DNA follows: TGTGCCAGCAGCGAGATCGGGGGGGCCGAAAACATTCAGTACTTC.

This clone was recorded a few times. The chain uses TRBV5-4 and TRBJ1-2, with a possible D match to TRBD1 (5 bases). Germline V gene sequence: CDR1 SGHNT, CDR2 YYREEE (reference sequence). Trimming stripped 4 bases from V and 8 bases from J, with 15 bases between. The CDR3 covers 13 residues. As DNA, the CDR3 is TGTGCCAGCAGCGGGGGGGGTCCTGAAGGCTACACCTTC. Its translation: CASSGGGPEGYTF.

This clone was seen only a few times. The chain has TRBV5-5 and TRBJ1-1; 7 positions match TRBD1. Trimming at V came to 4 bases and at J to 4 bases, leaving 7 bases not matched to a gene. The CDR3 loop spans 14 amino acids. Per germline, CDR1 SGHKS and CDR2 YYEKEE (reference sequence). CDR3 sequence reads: CASSPTGSGTEAFF. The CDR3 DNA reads TGTGCCAGCAGCCCGACAGGGTCAGGCACTGAAGCTTTCTTT.

CDR3 bases: TGCAGCGTTTCAGGGATAGGTCCTACCTACGAGCAGTACTTC. It translates to CSVSGIGPTYEQYF. The gene calls are TRBV29-1 and TRBJ2-7, with D possibly matching TRBD1 (5 bases). CDR1 is SQVTM and CDR2 is ANQGSEA in the germline V gene. Between the trimmed V and J ends, which lost 5 bases and 2 bases, there was a span of 16 bases. The CDR3 length is 14 residues.

The chain's CDR3 is CASSGSTGGRTGELFF. CDR3 sequence (DNA): TGTGCCAGCAGCGGGTCGACAGGGGGCCGGACCGGGGAGCTGTTTTTT. The chain links TRBV9 to TRBJ2-2, with 10 bases fitting TRBD1. The CDR3 has 16 amino acids. Germline CDR1 is SGDLS and CDR2 is YYNGEE. The V segment lost 3 bases and the J segment 5 bases; nucleotides outside the gene matches: 7.

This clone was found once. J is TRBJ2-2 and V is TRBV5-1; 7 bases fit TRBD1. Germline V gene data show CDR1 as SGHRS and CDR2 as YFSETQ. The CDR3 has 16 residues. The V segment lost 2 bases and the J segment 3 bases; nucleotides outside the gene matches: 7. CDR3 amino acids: CASSLQGWGDTGELFF. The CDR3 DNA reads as TGCGCCAGCAGCTTACAGGGGTGGGGAGACACCGGGGAGCTGTTTTTT.